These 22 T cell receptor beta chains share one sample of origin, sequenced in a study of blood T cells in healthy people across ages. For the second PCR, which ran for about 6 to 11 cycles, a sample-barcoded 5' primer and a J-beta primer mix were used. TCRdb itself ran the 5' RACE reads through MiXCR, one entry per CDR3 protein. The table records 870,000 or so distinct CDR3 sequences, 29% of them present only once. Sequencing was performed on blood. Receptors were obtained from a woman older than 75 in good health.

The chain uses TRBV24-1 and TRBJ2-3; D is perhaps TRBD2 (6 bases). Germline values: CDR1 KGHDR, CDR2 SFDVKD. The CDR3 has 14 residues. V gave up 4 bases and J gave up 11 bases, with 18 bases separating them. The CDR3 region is CATSERDLASLQYF. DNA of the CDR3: TGTGCCACCAGTGAAAGGGACCTAGCGTCCTTGCAGTATTTT.

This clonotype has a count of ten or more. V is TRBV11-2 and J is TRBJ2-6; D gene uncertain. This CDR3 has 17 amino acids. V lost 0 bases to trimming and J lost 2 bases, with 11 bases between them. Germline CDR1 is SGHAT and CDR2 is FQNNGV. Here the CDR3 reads CASSLDRARAGANVLTF. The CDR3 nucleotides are TGTGCCAGCAGCTTAGATCGTGCCCGGGCTGGGGCCAACGTCCTGACTTTC.

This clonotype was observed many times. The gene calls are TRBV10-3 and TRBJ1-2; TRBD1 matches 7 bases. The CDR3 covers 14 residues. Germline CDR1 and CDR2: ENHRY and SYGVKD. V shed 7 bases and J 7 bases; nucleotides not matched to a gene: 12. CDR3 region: CAITGTEDPAGYTF. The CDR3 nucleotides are TGTGCCATCACCGGGACAGAGGATCCTGCTGGCTACACCTTC.

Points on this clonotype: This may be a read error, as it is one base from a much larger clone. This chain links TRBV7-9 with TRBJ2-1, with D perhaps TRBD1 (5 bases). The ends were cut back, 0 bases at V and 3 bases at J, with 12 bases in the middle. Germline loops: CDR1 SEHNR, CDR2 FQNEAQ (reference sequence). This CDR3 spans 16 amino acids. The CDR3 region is CASSLAGQGVYNEQFF. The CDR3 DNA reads TGTGCCAGCAGCTTAGCGGGCCAGGGTGTCTACAATGAGCAGTTCTTC. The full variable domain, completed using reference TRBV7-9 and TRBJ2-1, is DTGVSQNPRHKITKRGQNVTFRCDPISEHNRLYWYRQTLGQGPEFLTYFQNEAQLEKSRLLSDRFSAERPKGSFSTLEIQRTEQGDSAMYLCASSLAGQGVYNEQFFGPGTRLTVL.

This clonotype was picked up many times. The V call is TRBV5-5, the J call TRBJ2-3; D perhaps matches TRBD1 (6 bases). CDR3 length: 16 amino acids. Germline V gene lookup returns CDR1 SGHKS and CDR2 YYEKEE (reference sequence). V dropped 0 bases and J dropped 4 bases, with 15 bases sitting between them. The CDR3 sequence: CASSLAPRGFADTQYF. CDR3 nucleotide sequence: TGTGCCAGCAGCTTGGCTCCCAGGGGATTCGCAGATACGCAGTATTTT.

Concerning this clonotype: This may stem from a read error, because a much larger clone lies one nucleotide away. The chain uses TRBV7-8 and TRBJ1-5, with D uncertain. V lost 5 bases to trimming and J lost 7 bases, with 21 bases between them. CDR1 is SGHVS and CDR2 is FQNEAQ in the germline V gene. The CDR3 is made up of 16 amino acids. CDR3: CASSQYPRLGGQPQHF. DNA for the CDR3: TGTGCCAGCAGCCAGTATCCGCGCTTGGGAGGGCAGCCCCAGCATTTT. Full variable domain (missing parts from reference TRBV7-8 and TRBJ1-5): GAGVSQSPRYKVAKRGQDVALRCDPISGHVSLFWYQQALGQGPEFLTYFQNEAQLDKSGLPSDRFFAERPEGSVSTLKIQRTQQEDSAVYLCASSQYPRLGGQPQHFGDGTRLSIL.

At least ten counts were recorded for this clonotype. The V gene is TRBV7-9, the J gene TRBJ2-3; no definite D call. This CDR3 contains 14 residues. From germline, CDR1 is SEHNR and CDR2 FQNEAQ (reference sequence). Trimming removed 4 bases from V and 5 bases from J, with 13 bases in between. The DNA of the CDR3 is TGTGCCAGCAGCTCTCAACGATGGGGAGATACGCAGTATTTT. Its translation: CASSSQRWGDTQYF.

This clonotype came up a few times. This chain's CDR3 is CASSYSGGRDTQYF. CDR3 coding DNA: TGTGCCAGCAGTTACTCCGGGGGGCGAGATACGCAGTATTTT. This chain uses TRBV6-6 with TRBJ2-3; D perhaps matches TRBD2 (7 bases). Trimming removed 0 bases from V and 5 bases from J, with 9 bases in between. The germline V gene has CDR1 MNHNY and CDR2 SVGAGI (reference sequence). The length of the CDR3 is 14 residues.

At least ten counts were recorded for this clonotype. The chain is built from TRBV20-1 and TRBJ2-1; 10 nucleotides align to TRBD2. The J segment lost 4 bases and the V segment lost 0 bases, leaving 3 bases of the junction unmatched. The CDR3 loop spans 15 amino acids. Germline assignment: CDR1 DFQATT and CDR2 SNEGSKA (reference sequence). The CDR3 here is CSARESSGGYNEQFF. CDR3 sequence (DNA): TGCAGTGCTAGAGAGTCTAGCGGGGGATACAATGAGCAGTTCTTC.

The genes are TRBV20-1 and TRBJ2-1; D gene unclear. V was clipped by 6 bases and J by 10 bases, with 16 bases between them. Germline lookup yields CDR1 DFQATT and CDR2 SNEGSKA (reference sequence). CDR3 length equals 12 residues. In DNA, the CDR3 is TGCAGTGCCAGTCGGCAATTCGGCGAGCAGTTCTTC. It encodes CSASRQFGEQFF.

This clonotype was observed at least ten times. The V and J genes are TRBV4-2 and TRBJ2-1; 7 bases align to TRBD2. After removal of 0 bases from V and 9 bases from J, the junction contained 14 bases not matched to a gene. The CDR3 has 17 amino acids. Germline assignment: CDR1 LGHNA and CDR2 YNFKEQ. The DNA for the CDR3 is TGTGCCAGCAGCCAAGATTTGCCTAGCGGTGCCCTTGGTGAGCAGTTCTTC. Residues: CASSQDLPSGALGEQFF.

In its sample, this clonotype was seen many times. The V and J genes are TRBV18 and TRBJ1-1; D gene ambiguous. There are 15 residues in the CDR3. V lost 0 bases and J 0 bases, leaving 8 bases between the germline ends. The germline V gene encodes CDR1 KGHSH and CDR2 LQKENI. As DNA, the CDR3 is TGTGCCAGCTCACCACCCTTAACCATGAACACTGAAGCTTTCTTT. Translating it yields CASSPPLTMNTEAFF.

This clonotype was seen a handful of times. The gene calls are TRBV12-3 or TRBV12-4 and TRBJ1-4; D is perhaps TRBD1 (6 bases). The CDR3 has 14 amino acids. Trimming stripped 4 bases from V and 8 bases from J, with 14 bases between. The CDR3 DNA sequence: TGTGCCAGCAGTTCTACAGGGTTCGGGGAAAAACTGTTTTTT. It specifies CASSSTGFGEKLFF.

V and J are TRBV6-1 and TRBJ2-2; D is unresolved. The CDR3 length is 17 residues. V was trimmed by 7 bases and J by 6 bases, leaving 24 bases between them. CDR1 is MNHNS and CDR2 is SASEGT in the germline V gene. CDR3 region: CASNRAGPIEPPGELFF. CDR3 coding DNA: TGTGCCAGCAACAGAGCCGGGCCTATAGAGCCCCCCGGGGAGCTGTTTTTT.

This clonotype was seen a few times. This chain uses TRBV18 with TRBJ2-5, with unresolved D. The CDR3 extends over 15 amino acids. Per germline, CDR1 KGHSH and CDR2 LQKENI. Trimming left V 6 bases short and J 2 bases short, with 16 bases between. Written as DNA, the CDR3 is TGTGCCAGCTCCCCTAAAGGCCGCGGACAAGAGACCCAGTACTTC. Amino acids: CASSPKGRGQETQYF.

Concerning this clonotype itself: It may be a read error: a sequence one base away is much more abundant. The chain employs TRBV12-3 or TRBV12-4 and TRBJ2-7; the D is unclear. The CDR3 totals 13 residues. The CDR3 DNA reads TGTGCCAGCAGTTTCGGGCGGACCTACGAGCGGTACTTC. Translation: CASSFGRTYERYF.

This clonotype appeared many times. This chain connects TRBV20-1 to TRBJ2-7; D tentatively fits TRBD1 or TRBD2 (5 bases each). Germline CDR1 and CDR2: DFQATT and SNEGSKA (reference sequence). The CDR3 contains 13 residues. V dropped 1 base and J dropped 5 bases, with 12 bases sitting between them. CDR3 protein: CSARGTGRNEQYF. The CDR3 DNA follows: TGCAGTGCTAGAGGTACGGGGCGGAACGAGCAGTACTTC.

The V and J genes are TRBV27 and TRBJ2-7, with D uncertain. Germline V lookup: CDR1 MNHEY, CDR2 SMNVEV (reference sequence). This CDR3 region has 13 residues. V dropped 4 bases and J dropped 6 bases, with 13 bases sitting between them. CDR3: CASSSLRRGEQYF. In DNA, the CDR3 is TGTGCCAGCAGTTCCTTAAGACGAGGCGAGCAGTACTTC.

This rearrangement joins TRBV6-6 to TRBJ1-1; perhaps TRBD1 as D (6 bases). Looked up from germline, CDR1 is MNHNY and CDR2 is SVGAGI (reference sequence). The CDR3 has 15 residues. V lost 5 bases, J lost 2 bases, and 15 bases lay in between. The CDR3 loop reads CASSRYGQQNTEAFF. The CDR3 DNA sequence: TGTGCCAGCAGTCGCTACGGACAGCAAAACACTGAAGCTTTCTTT.

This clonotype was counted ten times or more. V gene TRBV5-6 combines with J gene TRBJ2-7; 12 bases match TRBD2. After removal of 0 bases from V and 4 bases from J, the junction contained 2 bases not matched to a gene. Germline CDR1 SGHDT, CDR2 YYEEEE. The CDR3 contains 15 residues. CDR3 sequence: CASSLGLAGEYEQYF. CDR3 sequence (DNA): TGTGCCAGCAGCTTGGGACTAGCGGGGGAGTACGAGCAGTACTTC.

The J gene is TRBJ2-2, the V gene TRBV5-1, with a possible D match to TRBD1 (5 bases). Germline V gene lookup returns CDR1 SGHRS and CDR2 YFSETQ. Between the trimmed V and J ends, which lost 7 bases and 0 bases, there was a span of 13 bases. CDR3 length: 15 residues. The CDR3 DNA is TGCGCCAGCGGGCTAGGGGTTCCGAACACCGGGGAGCTGTTTTTT. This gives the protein CASGLGVPNTGELFF.

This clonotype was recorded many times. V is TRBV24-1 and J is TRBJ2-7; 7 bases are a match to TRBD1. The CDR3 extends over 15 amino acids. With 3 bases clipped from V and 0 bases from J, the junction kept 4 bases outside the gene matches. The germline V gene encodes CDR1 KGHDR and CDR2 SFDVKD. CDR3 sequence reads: CATSDLRTGSYEQYF. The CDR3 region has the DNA TGTGCCACCAGTGATCTCAGGACAGGCTCCTACGAGCAGTACTTC.